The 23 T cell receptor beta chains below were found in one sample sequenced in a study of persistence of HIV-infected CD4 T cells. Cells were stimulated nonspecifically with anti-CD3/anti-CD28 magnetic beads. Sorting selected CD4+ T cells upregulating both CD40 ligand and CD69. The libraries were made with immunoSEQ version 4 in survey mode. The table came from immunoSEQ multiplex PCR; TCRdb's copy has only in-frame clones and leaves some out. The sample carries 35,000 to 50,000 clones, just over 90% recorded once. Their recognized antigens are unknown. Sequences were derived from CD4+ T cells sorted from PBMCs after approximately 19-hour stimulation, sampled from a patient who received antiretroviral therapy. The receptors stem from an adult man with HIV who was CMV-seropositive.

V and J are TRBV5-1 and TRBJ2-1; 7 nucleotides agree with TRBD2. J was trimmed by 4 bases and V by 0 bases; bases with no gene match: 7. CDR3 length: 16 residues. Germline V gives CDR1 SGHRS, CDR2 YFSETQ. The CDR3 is CASSLGVQRGYNEQFF. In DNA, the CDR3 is TGCGCCAGCAGCTTGGGGGTTCAGCGGGGTTACAATGAGCAGTTCTTC.

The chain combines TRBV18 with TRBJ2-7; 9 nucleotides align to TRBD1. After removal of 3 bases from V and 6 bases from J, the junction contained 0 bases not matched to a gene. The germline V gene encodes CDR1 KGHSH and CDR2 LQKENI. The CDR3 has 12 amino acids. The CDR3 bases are TGTGCCAGCTCACCGACAGGGGGCGAGCAGTACTTC. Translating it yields CASSPTGGEQYF.

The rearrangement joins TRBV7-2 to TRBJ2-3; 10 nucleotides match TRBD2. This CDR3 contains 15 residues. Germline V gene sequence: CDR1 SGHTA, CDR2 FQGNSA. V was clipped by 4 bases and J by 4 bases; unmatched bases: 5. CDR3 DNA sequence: TGTGCCAGCAGCTCGGGACTAGCGAGGTCAGATACGCAGTATTTT. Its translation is CASSSGLARSDTQYF.

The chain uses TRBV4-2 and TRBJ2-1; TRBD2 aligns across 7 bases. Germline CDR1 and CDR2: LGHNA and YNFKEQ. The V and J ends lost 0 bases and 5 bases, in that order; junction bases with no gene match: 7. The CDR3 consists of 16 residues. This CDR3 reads CASSQDGERGNNEQFF. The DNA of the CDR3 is TGTGCCAGCAGCCAAGATGGCGAGCGGGGCAACAATGAGCAGTTCTTC.

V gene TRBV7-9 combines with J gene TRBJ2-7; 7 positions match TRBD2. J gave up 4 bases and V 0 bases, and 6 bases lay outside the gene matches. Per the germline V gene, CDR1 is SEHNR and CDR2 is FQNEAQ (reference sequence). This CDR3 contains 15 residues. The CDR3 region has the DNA TGTGCCAGCAGCTTAGCCAGACTAGCTACATACGAGCAGTACTTC. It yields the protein CASSLARLATYEQYF.

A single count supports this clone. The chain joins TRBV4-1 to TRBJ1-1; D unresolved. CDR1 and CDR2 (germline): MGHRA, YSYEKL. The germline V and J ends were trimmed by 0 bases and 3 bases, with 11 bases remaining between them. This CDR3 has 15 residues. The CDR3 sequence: CASSQDLRGDTEAFF. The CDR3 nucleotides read TGCGCCAGCAGCCAAGATTTGCGTGGGGACACTGAAGCTTTCTTT.

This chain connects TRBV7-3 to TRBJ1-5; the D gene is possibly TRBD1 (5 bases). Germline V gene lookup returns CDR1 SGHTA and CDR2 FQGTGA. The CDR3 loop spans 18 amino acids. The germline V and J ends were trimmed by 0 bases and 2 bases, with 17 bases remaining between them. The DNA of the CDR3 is TGTGCCAGCAGCTTAACGGTGGGGCGACCGGGGGGCAATCAGCCCCAGCATTTT. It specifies CASSLTVGRPGGNQPQHF.

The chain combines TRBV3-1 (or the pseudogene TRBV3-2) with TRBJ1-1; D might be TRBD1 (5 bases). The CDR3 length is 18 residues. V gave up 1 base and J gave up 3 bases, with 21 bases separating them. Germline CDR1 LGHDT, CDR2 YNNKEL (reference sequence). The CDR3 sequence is CASSQVGEGRRFHTEAFF. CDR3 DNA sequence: TGTGCCAGCAGCCAAGTGGGGGAGGGGCGGAGGTTTCACACTGAAGCTTTCTTT.

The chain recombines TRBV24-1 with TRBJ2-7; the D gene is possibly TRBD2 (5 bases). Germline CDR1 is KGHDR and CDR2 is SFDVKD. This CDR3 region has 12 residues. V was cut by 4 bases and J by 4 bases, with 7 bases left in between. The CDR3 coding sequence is TGTGCCACCAGTGACCGGGGTTACGAGCAGTACTTC. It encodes CATSDRGYEQYF.

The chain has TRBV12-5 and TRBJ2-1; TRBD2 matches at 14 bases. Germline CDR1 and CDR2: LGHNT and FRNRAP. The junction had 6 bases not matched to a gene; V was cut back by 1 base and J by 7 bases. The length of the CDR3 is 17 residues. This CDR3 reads CASGLGKTSGGANEQFF. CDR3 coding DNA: TGTGCTAGTGGTTTGGGGAAGACTAGCGGGGGGGCGAATGAGCAGTTCTTC.

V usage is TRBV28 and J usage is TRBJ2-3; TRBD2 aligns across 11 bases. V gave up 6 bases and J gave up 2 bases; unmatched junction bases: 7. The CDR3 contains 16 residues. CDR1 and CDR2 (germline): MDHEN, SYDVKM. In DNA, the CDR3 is TGTGCCAGCAGCAATCCGGGACTAGCGGACACAGATACGCAGTATTTT. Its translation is CASSNPGLADTDTQYF.

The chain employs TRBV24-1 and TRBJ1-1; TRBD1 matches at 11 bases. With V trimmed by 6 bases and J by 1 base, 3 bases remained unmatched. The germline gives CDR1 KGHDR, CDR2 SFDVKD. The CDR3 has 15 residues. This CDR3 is CATSQGQGANTEAFF. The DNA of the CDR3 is TGTGCCACCAGTCAAGGACAGGGGGCGAACACTGAAGCTTTCTTT.

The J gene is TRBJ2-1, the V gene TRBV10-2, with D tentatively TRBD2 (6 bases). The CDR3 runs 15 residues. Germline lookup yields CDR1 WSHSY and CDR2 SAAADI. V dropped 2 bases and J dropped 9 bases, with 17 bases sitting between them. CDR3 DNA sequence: TGCGCCAGCAGTGAGGGGAGGCCCCCTGTGGGTGAGCAGTTCTTC. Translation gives CASSEGRPPVGEQFF.

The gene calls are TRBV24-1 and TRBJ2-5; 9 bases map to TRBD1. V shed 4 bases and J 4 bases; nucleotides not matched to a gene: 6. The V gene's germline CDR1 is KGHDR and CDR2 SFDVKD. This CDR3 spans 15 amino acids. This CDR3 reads CATSDRGQGSETQYF. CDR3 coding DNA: TGTGCCACCAGTGACAGAGGACAGGGGTCAGAGACCCAGTACTTC.

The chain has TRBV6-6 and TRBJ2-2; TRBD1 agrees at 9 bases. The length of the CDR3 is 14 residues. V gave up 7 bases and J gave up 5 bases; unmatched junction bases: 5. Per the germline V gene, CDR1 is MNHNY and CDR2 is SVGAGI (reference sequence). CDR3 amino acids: CASNNRGQTGELFF. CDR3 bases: TGTGCCAGCAATAACAGGGGGCAAACCGGGGAGCTGTTTTTT.

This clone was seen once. The CDR3 reads CASSYSRQGSSYEQYF. In DNA form, the CDR3 reads TGTGCCAGCAGTTACTCGAGGCAGGGGAGCTCCTACGAGCAGTACTTC. This chain connects TRBV6-5 to TRBJ2-7; D possibly corresponds to TRBD1 (6 bases). This CDR3 has 16 amino acids. The germline CDR1 and CDR2 sequences are MNHEY and SVGAGI. Trimming took off 0 bases at V and 0 bases at J, with 12 bases between the two ends.

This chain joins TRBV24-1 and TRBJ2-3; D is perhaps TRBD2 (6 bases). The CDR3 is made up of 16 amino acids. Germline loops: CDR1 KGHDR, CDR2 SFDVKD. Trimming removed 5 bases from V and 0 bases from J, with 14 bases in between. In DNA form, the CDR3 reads TGTGCCACCAGTGGGGGCCCCGGGAGAAGCACAGATACGCAGTATTTT. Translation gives CATSGGPGRSTDTQYF.

The CDR3 DNA follows: TGTGCCTGGAGTCGAGGGGACACTGGAAACACCATATATTTT. It encodes CAWSRGDTGNTIYF. This rearrangement joins TRBV30 to TRBJ1-3; D is possibly TRBD1 (6 bases). The V end lost 2 bases, the J end lost 2 bases, and 10 bases lay between the germline ends. CDR1 and CDR2 (germline): GTSNPN, SVGIG (reference sequence). The CDR3 runs 14 residues.

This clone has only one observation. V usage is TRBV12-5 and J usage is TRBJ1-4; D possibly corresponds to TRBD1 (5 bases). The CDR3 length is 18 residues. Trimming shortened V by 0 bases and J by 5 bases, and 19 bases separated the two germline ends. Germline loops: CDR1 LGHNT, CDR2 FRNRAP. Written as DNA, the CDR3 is TGTGCTAGTGGTTTGGTAGGGGTACAGGACCTGGGGAATGAAAAACTGTTTTTT. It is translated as CASGLVGVQDLGNEKLFF.

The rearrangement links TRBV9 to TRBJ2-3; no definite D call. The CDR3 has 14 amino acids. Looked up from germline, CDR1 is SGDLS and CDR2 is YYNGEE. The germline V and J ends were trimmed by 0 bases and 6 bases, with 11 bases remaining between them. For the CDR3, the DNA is TGTGCCAGCAGCGTAGCTCTTTGGGCCGATACGCAGTATTTT. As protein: CASSVALWADTQYF. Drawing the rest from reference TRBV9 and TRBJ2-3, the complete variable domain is DSGVTQTPKHLITATGQRVTLRCSPRSGDLSVYWYQQSLDQGLQFLIQYYNGEERAKGNILERFSAQQFPDLHSELNLSSLELGDSALYFCASSVALWADTQYFGPGTRLTVL.

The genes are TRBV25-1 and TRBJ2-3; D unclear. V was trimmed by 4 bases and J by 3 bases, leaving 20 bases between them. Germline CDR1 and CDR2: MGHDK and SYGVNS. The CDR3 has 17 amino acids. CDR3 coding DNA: TGTGCCAGCAGTGCCATCGGATCTTCAGCTGGGACAGATACGCAGTATTTT. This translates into CASSAIGSSAGTDTQYF.

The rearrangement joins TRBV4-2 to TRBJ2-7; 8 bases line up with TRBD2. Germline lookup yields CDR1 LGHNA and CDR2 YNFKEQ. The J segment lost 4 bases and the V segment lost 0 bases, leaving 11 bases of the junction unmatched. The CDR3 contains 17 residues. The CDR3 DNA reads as TGTGCCAGCAGCCAAGAAGGGCGGAGCGGGGGTCTATACGAGCAGTACTTC. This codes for CASSQEGRSGGLYEQYF.

As DNA, the CDR3 is TGTGCCAGCAGTGAAGAGTTACAGCGGGCCTACGAGCAGTACTTC. Residues: CASSEELQRAYEQYF. This chain joins TRBV6-1 and TRBJ2-7, with D maybe TRBD2 (6 bases). V was cut by 1 base and J by 2 bases, with 12 bases left in between. The CDR3 has 15 residues. Germline V lookup: CDR1 MNHNS, CDR2 SASEGT.